This T cell receptor (beta chain) was identified during a study of cytomegalovirus exposure and HLA in healthy donors (dated by TCRdb to about 2017). Concerning the study at large: According to an earlier analysis of 550 to 750 of the donors, about 190 million T cells yielded approximately 120 million unique TCR beta sequences and approximately 280 Gb of sequence data. About 300 gigabases of sequencing data and approximately 93 million unique TCR sequences were included in an early release covering about 620 HLA-typed donors. A later analysis re-analyzed previously published TCR beta repertoires from 650 to 800 donors and added high-resolution HLA genotyping to study TCR occurrence patterns. To predict cytomegalovirus infection status, the study combined high-throughput TCR immunosequencing, statistical association of individual TCRs with disease status, and machine learning. Typing coverage differed by locus: A, B, C, DRB1 and DQB1 were typed in roughly 620-640 donors, DQA1 in roughly 510, DPA1 in 600 to 610, and DPB1 in just under 480. Among around 400 genotyped donors of the cohort, an average of approximately 240,000 unique TCR beta nucleotide sequences were sequenced per donor, around 20% of them non-productive. A few DR-DQ haplotypes were treated as single units for association and clustering because of strong linkage in the cohort. To decide whether each TCR beta V gene segment behaved as functional or pseudogenic, an earlier analysis of fewer than 750 of the donors relied on high-throughput TCR beta sequencing. HLA typing included class I and class II loci at four-digit resolution. Donor age, sex, ethnicity and CMV serostatus were collected together with the repertoire data. The study was designed to test whether signatures of past pathogen exposure could be identified by cataloging public T cell receptors. Rather than drawing on any new phenotypic data, the later analysis identified candidate immune exposures from TCR beta sequences and the way those sequences occurred across donors. A later genetic analysis took genome-wide SNP genotypes for about 65% of the 666 donors and used that subset as a discovery cohort. A separate validation cohort of 100 to 150 different subjects was used in addition to the roughly 700-subject first cohort. Of the approximately 400 genotyped donors, about 84% fell in the genetic ancestry cluster associated with self-reported Caucasian donors. The study profiled the T cell repertoires of about 720 subjects by immunosequencing and related them to cytomegalovirus serostatus. Every repertoire in the discovery cohort had been generated on one and the same sequencing platform.

For this clone: Its antigen is unknown. There are no base qualities to consult, and no much larger clone falls within one base.

Overall results and qualifications from the work: An association between a missense DCLRE1C variant and V-gene and J-gene trimming of TCR beta chains was found in a later genetic analysis and replicated in an independent cohort. Immune exposure information for the cohort was limited to CMV serostatus. In vitro tests confirmed that three of the cytomegalovirus-associated TCR beta chains recognize cytomegalovirus antigens. Presence/absence analyses assumed roughly uniform sequencing depth across donors, an assumption that may not hold. Because the 87-base-pair reads could not distinguish some IMGT-functional V segments, including TRBV6-2 and TRBV6-3, those segments were excluded. Because counts were too low, around 18 rarely observed V segments, including chromosome 9 orphons, were left out of the earlier analysis of approximately 500 of the donors. A cluster of highly shared sequence variants was judged likely to be a technical artifact of the sequencing pipeline. An earlier analysis of approximately 540 of the donors showed that most TCR beta V segments appeared in productive rearrangements either about 87% or about 30% of the time, which broadly matched IMGT annotations. According to a later analysis, TCR association rates differed among HLA loci, with DRB1 alleles showing the most associated TCRs and HLA-C alleles showing the fewest. In a later analysis, HLA-associated TCR beta chains were found to be more clonally expanded and to have lower generation probabilities than equally common non-associated chains. Linkage disequilibrium might explain the correlated functional status among segregating V segments, but an unknown experimental factor could not be excluded. Strong co-occurrence of HLA alleles, especially DR and DQ, made assigning TCR associations to individual alleles difficult. The classifier was reported to diagnose cytomegalovirus status with high specificity and sensitivity in both the original cohort and the validation cohort. HLA typing was unavailable for some donors at each locus, so association tests used only the typed subset. According to a later analysis, most CMV-associated TCR beta chains appeared to be HLA-restricted, and the HLA associations seemed to be driven largely by CMV exposure. Compared with the approximately 720-donor mean, donors in an Asian-associated ancestry cluster had fewer N-insertions in productive TCRs, according to a later genetic analysis. A total of some 180 TCR beta chains were listed by the study as associated with cytomegalovirus. Most TCR sequences were observed very rarely across donors, whereas some public TCRs were present in many individuals. A further reported finding was that TCR beta sequences accurately predicted the HLA-A and HLA-B alleles for most subjects in the first cohort. Specific HLA alleles were associated with 15,000 to 20,000 TCR beta sequences at a false discovery rate of 0.05 in a later analysis. According to a later analysis, parvovirus B19, influenza, CMV and Epstein-Barr virus appeared linked to several top co-occurrence clusters. The authors suggested that the approach could potentially be extended to other disease states and immunological phenotypes. Only TCR beta chains were sequenced in this cohort, and the absence of alpha or paired-chain data limited detectable features.

The cohort consisted of hundreds of healthy bone marrow donors. All cohort members were sampled while nominally healthy, although unrecorded immune exposures were likely present. The donor tested CMV seronegative, placing the donor among the 350 to 400 seronegative members of the cohort. Each donor provided a peripheral blood sample, and peripheral blood mononuclear cells were used for TCR beta sequencing. Genomic DNA was extracted from the blood cell samples with the Qiagen DNeasy Blood Extraction Kit. After removal of 2 bases from V and 4 bases from J, the junction retains 3 bases not matched to a gene. Spanning cysteine to phenylalanine, the CDR3 consists of 15 amino acids. Only the CDR3 portion is preserved as DNA: 45 bases, with reading frame beginning at the first base. CDR1 is given as SGHTA and CDR2 as FQGNSA, both from the germline V gene. Library method: the immunoSEQ multiplex PCR assay. The multiplex PCR relied on a mix of 60 forward primers for TCR Vbeta segments and 13 reverse primers for TCR Jbeta segments. The CDR3 region of rearranged TCR beta genes was amplified from genomic DNA with a multiplex PCR assay. The amplified TCR beta libraries were sequenced on the Illumina HiSeq System as 87-base-pair reads. Per the authors' processing: In a later analysis, 80 million or so unique TCR beta chains were counted across the roughly 610 repertoires, and roughly 9.9 million of these chains were shared by at least two donors. Raw reads were error-corrected and collapsed into unique sequences with a nearest-neighbor algorithm that merged closely related sequences to remove PCR and sequencing errors. To assign V, D and J gene segments, CDR3 sequences were aligned to IMGT reference sequences. For a sequence to be retained, at least a six-nucleotide match to both a V gene segment and a J gene segment was required. A rearrangement was called productive if the CDR3 had no stop codons and remained in frame with V and J, and every other rearrangement was called non-productive. CDR3 was defined according to IMGT convention as the region running from the second conserved V-encoded cysteine to the conserved J-encoded phenylalanine. In an earlier analysis of just under 600 of the donors, sequences lacking an unambiguous match to a single V gene segment were excluded. An earlier analysis of approximately 590 of the donors called V segments functional above 56.7% productive rearrangements and segregating when the between-donor standard deviation exceeded 5%. A statistical classification framework was built to diagnose cytomegalovirus status from the catalog of TCR beta chain sequences. In a later analysis, TCR nucleotide sequences were compared against IMGT/GENE-DB human TR gene sequences so that V and J genes could be assigned. Using the TCRdist pipeline, a later analysis assigned CDR3 sequences along with most-parsimonious VDJ recombination scenarios. In a later analysis, each TCR beta chain was defined by its CDR3 amino acid sequence together with its V-gene family, and reads lacking a unique V-gene family were excluded. To address suspected cross-contamination and a sequencing artifact, a later analysis removed around 600 highly shared, low-generation-probability nucleotide sequences. In a later analysis, a clonal expansion index was calculated for each public chain from normalized within-repertoire ranks of inferred template counts. Generation probabilities in a later analysis came from a VDJ recombination model fitted to out-of-frame rearrangements, and those results were checked against IGoR. In a later analysis, TCR-TCR, TCR-HLA and TCR-CMV co-occurrence was scored with hypergeometric tests, and a repertoire-size bias correction was applied to TCR pairs. To estimate false discovery rates, a later analysis permuted the HLA or CMV assignments 20 times. In a later analysis, co-occurring TCRs were grouped with DBSCAN, and TCRdist sequence similarity was added when clustering was performed within HLA-allele-positive subsets. For co-occurrence clustering, repertoires with fewer than 30,000 or more than 120,000 public chains were excluded, along with four or five repertoires with anomalous nucleotide sharing. As stored in TCRdb, this immuneACCESS dataset retains in-frame rearrangements with V and J assigned. A fraction of the clones does not appear; measured against another copy, unresolved V genes explain less than half of the discrepancy, and the remainder lacks a known reason. V, J and clone size are taken as reported in that table, and D and trimming were inferred from the DNA itself. Across this sample there are approximately 100,000 clones, with 60% to 85% seen only once. Clones ranked in the top ten supply more than 9% of the sample.

This chain joins TRBV7-2 to TRBJ2-1, with 9 central nucleotides matching TRBD1. The sample comprised PBMCs. The TCR comes from a man in his fifties in good health and CMV-seronegative. The CDR3 sequence is CASSLTDRGYNEQFF. The nucleotides read TGTGCCAGCAGCTTAACGGACAGGGGATACAATGAGCAGTTCTTC.